The present T cell receptor (beta chain) was sequenced within a study of T cells in localized non-small cell lung cancer. The CDR3 is 15 amino acids. The germline CDR1 and CDR2 sequences are SGHRS and YFSETQ. V was pared by 2 bases and J by 6 bases, with 4 bases of the junction left unmatched. Measured with immunoSEQ multiplex PCR; TCRdb has only the in-frame clones, and not every one. The table includes roughly 7,000 clones, about 21% detected once. This material consisted of lung tumor tissue, taken before any cancer treatment. The receptor comes from a man between 35 and 75 years old with stage III squamous cell lung carcinoma. This chain joins TRBV5-1 and TRBJ2-2, with TRBD1 identical over 10 bases. The CDR3, as DNA: TGCGCCAGCAGCTTAGGACAGGGGGGATCCGGGGAGCTGTTTTTT. Its protein product is CASSLGQGGSGELFF.